This TCR beta chain came from a study of CD8+ T cells in alopecia areata. The treatment is: oral pan-JAK inhibitor, 5-10 mg twice daily. Study-wide results and limits: Unlike in mice, where it was clearer, TCR sharing across patients was less clear, possibly HLA-related. Tofacitinib significantly decreased scalp clonality and expanded CD8+ clones among top 100. Especially in alopecia totalis/universalis, lesional scalp showed greater clonality than normal scalp did.

Germline CDR1 is SGHDT and CDR2 is YYEEEE. This CDR3 has 15 residues. The V and J ends lost 0 bases and 8 bases, in that order; junction bases with no gene match: 7. As for this clone: Antigen specificity is unknown.

As the sequencing template, cDNA was produced by extracting RNA and reverse transcribing it. Clones were read by immunoSEQ multiplex PCR, and TCRdb kept only the in-frame ones, dropping some. Found here are a few hundred thousand clones, roughly two fifths of them singletons; the top ten hold around 0.48%. The TCR was taken from a human donor with alopecia areata. The sequenced sample was CD4+ T cells sorted from blood, obtained around week 30, from a patient treated with tofacitinib. The chain joins TRBV5-6 to TRBJ2-3; 9 bases map to TRBD2. The CDR3 DNA follows: TGTGCCAGCAGCTTGGCGTGGCCTAGCGGGGTTACGCAGTATTTT. Protein: CASSLAWPSGVTQYF.